Below, one T cell receptor beta chain is given with its context. What it binds is unknown. These data come from a study of cytomegalovirus exposure and HLA in healthy donors. The PCR had 60 Vbeta and 13 Jbeta primers. Produced via immunoSEQ multiplex PCR; TCRdb's table is partial and in-frame only. The table has about 98,000 clones, less than 85% seen once. Germline V CDR1 and CDR2: LNHDA, SQIVND (reference sequence). This CDR3 region has 13 residues. Trimming cost V 11 bases and J 5 bases; bases outside gene matches: 10. Regarding the study as a whole: Most TCR sequences were rare, but some public TCRs occurred in many donors.

Sequencing was carried out using PBMCs. This receptor was identified in a male donor in good health and CMV-seronegative. The chain uses TRBV19 and TRBJ2-5, with 8 bases that match TRBD2. The CDR3 here is CAFPAGGRETQYF. The CDR3 region has the DNA TGTGCCTTTCCGGCGGGAGGTCGGGAGACCCAGTACTTC. The full variable domain, in which reference TRBV19 and TRBJ2-5 provide the parts outside the CDR3, is DGGITQSPKYLFRKEGQNVTLSCEQNLNHDAMYWYRQDPGQGLRLIYYSQIVNDFQKGDIAEGYSVSREKKESFPLTVTSAQKNPTAFYLCAFPAGGRETQYFGPGTRLLVL.